A selection of T cell receptor beta chains follows, all from one sample in a study of blood T cells in healthy people across ages. TCRdb used MiXCR to reprocess the 5' RACE reads, holding one entry per CDR3 protein. The sample lists some 1.5 million distinct CDR3 sequences; roughly 30% were seen once. Input material: blood. The receptors derive from a woman in her twenties or thirties in good health. Each CDR3 is given with its conserved first and last residue. A D gene is named only where the DNA matches it firmly. Size values are once, few and many counts, or a class for expanded clones, and some rows have none.

clone_size	v_call	j_call	d_call	cdr3_nt	cdr3_aa
few	TRBV5-1	TRBJ2-3	TRBD1	TGCGCCAGCAGCTTTGGGACAGAAACAGATACGCAGTATTTT	CASSFGTETDTQYF
many	TRBV29-1	TRBJ2-5	NA	TGCAGCGTTGAGGCAGGGAATACCCAGTACTTC	CSVEAGNTQYF
few	TRBV6-1	TRBJ2-1	TRBD2	TGTGCCAGCAGTGATCTGTATGGGGGGGTTAGCTCCTACAATGAGCAGTTCTTC	CASSDLYGGVSSYNEQFF
NA	TRBV7-9	TRBJ1-4	NA	TGTGCCAGCAGCCCCTGGGACGGCGGGGAAAAACTGTTTTTT	CASSPWDGGEKLFF
many	TRBV4-3	TRBJ2-6	TRBD1	TGCGCCAGCAGCTGGACAGGGACCGGGGCCAACGTCCTGACTTTC	CASSWTGTGANVLTF
few	TRBV4-1	TRBJ1-1	NA	TGCGCCAGCAGCCAGGTATCTACGAAGAACACTGAAGCTTTCTTT	CASSQVSTKNTEAFF
few	TRBV12-5	TRBJ2-1	TRBD2	TGTGCTAGTGGATTGACTAGCGGGAGAGCTCTGACTTACAATGAGCAGTTCTTC	CASGLTSGRALTYNEQFF
NA	TRBV6-5	TRBJ2-7	TRBD1	TGTGCCAGCAGTCCCGACAGGGCCACCTCCTACGAGCAGTACTTC	CASSPDRATSYEQYF
few	TRBV7-2	TRBJ1-2	TRBD1	TGTGCCAGCAGCGACTCACAGGGGGGGGGCTATGGCTACACCTTC	CASSDSQGGGYGYTF
few	TRBV5-1	TRBJ2-3	NA	TGCGCCAGTAGTAAGGGGCAGTCAGATACGCAGTATTTT	CASSKGQSDTQYF
NA	TRBV6-2/TRBV6-3	TRBJ2-7	TRBD1	TGTGCCGGCCAGGGACAGGGAAACTACGAGCAGTACTTC	CAGQGQGNYEQYF
NA	TRBV12-3/TRBV12-4	TRBJ2-3	NA	TGTGCCAGCAGTTGGGGAGGGGGCGCAGATACGCAGTATTTT	CASSWGGGADTQYF
NA	TRBV7-2	TRBJ2-7	NA	TGTGCCAACAGCTTAAGTAGGATGGAGCAGTACTTC	CANSLSRMEQYF
NA	TRBV5-1	TRBJ1-6	NA	TGCGCCAGCAGCTTGGCTAACAGCGGGAATTCACCCCTCCACTTT	CASSLANSGNSPLHF
few	TRBV12-3/TRBV12-4	TRBJ2-5	NA	TGTGCCAGCAGTTTTCTATTCGACAGAAGAGAGACCCAGTACTTC	CASSFLFDRRETQYF
many	TRBV20-1	TRBJ2-7	NA	TGCAGTGCTAGAGATCGGACCAGCTCCTACGAGCAGTACTTC	CSARDRTSSYEQYF
NA	TRBV2	TRBJ2-2	TRBD1	TGTGCCAGCAGAGGACAGGGCCGGACCGAGGAGCTGTTTTTT	CASRGQGRTEELFF
NA	TRBV7-9	TRBJ1-2	NA	TGTGCCGGCAGCTTAGTGGCAGCTTATCCCTATGGCTACACCTTC	CAGSLVAAYPYGYTF
NA	TRBV20-1	TRBJ2-7	NA	TGCAGTGCTAGAAACGACAGATTTGAGCAGTACTTC	CSARNDRFEQYF
NA	TRBV20-1	TRBJ2-3	TRBD2	TGCAGTGCTAGAGATAAAACTAGCGGTACAGATACGCAGTATTTT	CSARDKTSGTDTQYF
NA	TRBV5-1	TRBJ1-2	NA	TGCGCCAGCAGCTTGTACGGGGAAGAAGGCTACACCTTC	CASSLYGEEGYTF
many	TRBV6-5	TRBJ2-4	NA	TGTGCCAGCAGCTTAGAAACCAGGGTCGTAGCCAAAAACATTCAGTACTTC	CASSLETRVVAKNIQYF
NA	TRBV5-6	TRBJ2-1	NA	TGTGCCAGCAGCTTAGGGGGGCCCAGTGAGCAGTTCTTC	CASSLGGPSEQFF
NA	TRBV12-3/TRBV12-4	TRBJ2-7	NA	TGTGCCAGCAGTTTTATAGGGAGAACCTACGAGCAGTACTTC	CASSFIGRTYEQYF
few	TRBV12-3/TRBV12-4	TRBJ1-4	NA	TGTGCCAGCAGACCCATAGGGGATTTCTATGAAAAACTGTTTTTT	CASRPIGDFYEKLFF
NA	TRBV18	TRBJ2-7	TRBD1	TGTGCCAGCTCAGCTACCGGGACAGGCTTCTACGAGCAGTACTTC	CASSATGTGFYEQYF
NA	TRBV6-2/TRBV6-3	TRBJ2-1	NA	TGTGCCAGCAGTTACTCCCCTTACGAGCTAGCCGACAATGAGCAGTTCTTC	CASSYSPYELADNEQFF
NA	TRBV10-3	TRBJ1-6	NA	TGTGCCATCAGTGAAAGGGAGAATATAATTAATTCACCCCCCCACTTT	CAISERENIINSPPHF
NA	TRBV7-3	TRBJ2-1	NA	TGTGCCAGCAGCTTTTTGGGGGATTTGAATGAGCAGTTCTTC	CASSFLGDLNEQFF
few	TRBV18	TRBJ1-2	NA	TGTGCCAGCTCACCGATGGACGTCGCTAACTATGGCTACACCTTC	CASSPMDVANYGYTF
once	TRBV4-3	TRBJ1-4	TRBD1	TGCGCCAGCAGCCCACCCCTCCGGGACAGGGGGCTGTTTAATGAAAAACTGTTTTTT	CASSPPLRDRGLFNEKLFF
NA	TRBV4-1	TRBJ1-1	NA	TGCGCCAGCAGCCAATTGGGGGCTGAAGCTTTCTTT	CASSQLGAEAFF
NA	TRBV20-1	TRBJ2-2	TRBD1	TGCAGTGCTAGAGATGGGACAGTGAGTTATAGCGGGGAGCTGTTTTTT	CSARDGTVSYSGELFF
NA	TRBV7-2	TRBJ2-2	NA	TGTGCCAGCAGCTTTCGGGAGACGGACACCGGGGAGCTGTTTTTT	CASSFRETDTGELFF
few	TRBV5-1	TRBJ2-5	TRBD1	TGCGCCAGCAGCTTGTGGGGACAGGACCAAGAGACCCAGTACTTC	CASSLWGQDQETQYF
many	TRBV4-1	TRBJ2-7	NA	TGCGCCAGCAGCCAAGACGGGACGGTTAACTACGAGCAGTACTTC	CASSQDGTVNYEQYF
NA	TRBV7-3	TRBJ2-3	NA	TGTGCCAGCAGCTCCAGGGACCCAAAAGATACGCAGTATTTT	CASSSRDPKDTQYF
NA	TRBV20-1	TRBJ2-2	NA	TGCAGTGCTAGAGATCCCGCAGGGGGGGACACCGGGGAGCTGTTTTTT	CSARDPAGGDTGELFF
NA	TRBV6-5	TRBJ1-6	TRBD1	TGTGCCAGCAGACCTGACAGGGCGGAGAATTCACCCCTCCACTTT	CASRPDRAENSPLHF
NA	TRBV30	TRBJ1-2	NA	TGTGCCTGGAGTGTACACATATCTAACTATGGCTACACCTTC	CAWSVHISNYGYTF
NA	TRBV28	TRBJ1-4	NA	TGTGCCAGCGGGCCTCTCCGGCGAGGAGTTAATGAAAAACTGTTTTTT	CASGPLRRGVNEKLFF
many	TRBV3-1	TRBJ2-6	NA	TGTGCCAGCAGCCCACAATCTGGGGCCAACGTCCTGACTTTC	CASSPQSGANVLTF
many	TRBV29-1	TRBJ2-5	NA	TGCAGCGTTGACGGGCAAGAGACCCAGTACTTC	CSVDGQETQYF
many	TRBV24-1	TRBJ1-2	NA	TGTGCCACCAGTGATTTCGGGTTCAACTATGGCTACACCTTC	CATSDFGFNYGYTF
NA	TRBV5-1	TRBJ2-1	TRBD2	TGCGCCAGCAGCTTTGGTAGCGGGGGTTTCTATGGGCAGTTCTTC	CASSFGSGGFYGQFF
NA	TRBV21-1	TRBJ1-5	NA	TGTGCCAGCAGCAAAGTGGGGGGGAATCAGCCCCAGCATTTT	CASSKVGGNQPQHF
many	TRBV7-2	TRBJ1-2	NA	TGTGCCAGCAGCCGGGGACACAACTATGGCTACACCTTC	CASSRGHNYGYTF
many	TRBV29-1	TRBJ2-5	TRBD1	TGCAGCGCCTGGGACAGGGGCCAAGAGACCCAGTACTTC	CSAWDRGQETQYF
NA	TRBV14	TRBJ1-4	NA	TGTGCCAGCAGCCAGCTTTCCGGGTCCACTGAAAAACTGTTTTTT	CASSQLSGSTEKLFF